The 16 T cell receptor beta chains below were found in one sample sequenced in a study of blood T cells in healthy people across ages. Together with a sample-barcoded 5' primer, a J-beta primer mix was included in a second PCR lasting about 6 to 11 cycles. A single record per CDR3 protein comes from TCRdb applying MiXCR to the 5' RACE reads. The sample lists about 590,000 distinct CDR3 sequences; around 31% were seen once. The source material was blood. Receptors were obtained from a woman aged 80 or older in good health.

This clonotype was picked up many times. The chain combines TRBV30 with TRBJ1-1; TRBD1 matches at 12 bases. From germline, CDR1 is GTSNPN and CDR2 SVGIG (reference sequence). The junction had 4 bases not matched to a gene; V was cut back by 3 bases and J by 5 bases. The CDR3 has 14 residues. DNA for the CDR3: TGTGCCTGGAGGGGGGACAGGGGGCTTACTGAAGCTTTCTTT. This sequence encodes CAWRGDRGLTEAFF.

There are a few counts of this clonotype. Germline is not matched at one junction end, which may reflect a read error. The CDR3 spells CACSYPEEQKLFF. CDR3 in DNA: TGTGCCTGCAGTTACCCCGAGGAGCAAAAACTGTTTTTT. The V gene is TRBV6-6, the J gene TRBJ1-4; no definite D call. CDR1 MNHNY and CDR2 SVGAGI come from the germline V gene (reference sequence). This CDR3 has 13 amino acids.

A few counts support this clonotype. The V call is TRBV12-3 or TRBV12-4, the J call TRBJ1-5, with D possibly TRBD1 on 5 matching bases. This CDR3 comprises 15 residues. The germline V and J ends were trimmed by 0 bases and 8 bases, with 14 bases remaining between them. CDR3 DNA sequence: TGTGCCAGCAGTTTAGCGGGGGACCAGACAAAGCCCCAGCATTTT. It translates to CASSLAGDQTKPQHF.

At least ten counts were recorded for this clonotype. This chain uses TRBV3-1 with TRBJ1-2; D remains unclear. This CDR3 region has 13 residues. The germline V and J ends were trimmed by 1 base and 4 bases, with 7 bases remaining between them. Germline V CDR1 and CDR2: LGHDT, YNNKEL (reference sequence). CDR3 bases: TGTGCCAGCAGCCAAGGTCAGAGCTATGGCTACACCTTC. Translated, it gives CASSQGQSYGYTF.

At least ten counts were recorded for this clonotype. This rearrangement joins TRBV20-1 to TRBJ2-1; D is unresolved. The V end was cut by 5 bases, the J end by 6 bases, with 11 bases between. CDR1 and CDR2 (germline): DFQATT, SNEGSKA (reference sequence). This CDR3 has 12 residues. The CDR3 DNA is TGCAGTGCTCCCGACAACTTCAATGAGCAGTTCTTC. Residues: CSAPDNFNEQFF.

This clonotype was observed at least ten times. The rearrangement uses TRBV20-1 and TRBJ1-2; unclear D gene. The length of the CDR3 is 12 residues. Per the germline V gene, CDR1 is DFQATT and CDR2 is SNEGSKA (reference sequence). V lost 3 bases and J lost 5, with 10 bases in between. CDR3 DNA: TGCAGTGCTAGGTCATACCCGTATGGCTACACCTTC. This sequence encodes CSARSYPYGYTF.

CDR3: CASSPLWVPGTEAFF. CDR3 in DNA: TGTGCCAGCAGCCCTCTTTGGGTGCCGGGGACTGAAGCTTTCTTT. The J gene is TRBJ1-1, the V gene TRBV7-2; D gene ambiguous. CDR1 is SGHTA and CDR2 is FQGNSA in the germline V gene. The CDR3 is made up of 15 amino acids. Trimming shortened V by 5 bases and J by 5 bases, and 18 bases separated the two germline ends.

This clonotype was seen a handful of times. This sequence may be a read error, since a much larger clone differs from it by one base. The chain employs TRBV6-6 and TRBJ2-7; perhaps TRBD1 as D (6 bases). CDR1 MNHNY and CDR2 SVGAGI come from the germline V gene (reference sequence). The CDR3 loop spans 12 amino acids. CDR3 DNA sequence: TGTGCCTGCAGGACAGAATCCTACGAGCAGTACTTC. Translation gives CACRTESYEQYF.

On this clonotype itself: A much larger clone sits a single nucleotide away, making a read error possible. The chain employs TRBV5-6 and TRBJ2-1; no reliable D call. CDR3 length equals 12 residues. Germline CDR1 SGHDT, CDR2 YYEEEE. V was clipped by 0 bases and J by 12 bases, with 10 bases between them. This CDR3 is CASSLAVHGQFF. The CDR3 DNA sequence: TGTGCCAGCAGCTTGGCCGTGCATGGGCAGTTCTTC.

This chain joins TRBV7-2 and TRBJ1-2; the D gene is possibly TRBD1 (6 bases). Germline V gives CDR1 SGHTA, CDR2 FQGNSA. The CDR3 is 16 amino acids. V gave up 5 bases and J gave up 5 bases, with 21 bases separating them. Written as DNA, the CDR3 is TGTGCCAGCAGCCCCCTAAGGACAGATTCAGGGTATGGCTACACCTTC. Its protein is CASSPLRTDSGYGYTF.

This clonotype was found many times. This chain uses TRBV7-7 with TRBJ2-7; 8 bases are shared with TRBD1. CDR3 length: 14 amino acids. From germline, CDR1 is SSHAT and CDR2 FNYEAQ (reference sequence). The junction had 5 bases not matched to a gene; V was cut back by 5 bases and J by 2 bases. The CDR3 reads CASSATDRAYEQYF. In DNA form, the CDR3 reads TGTGCCAGCAGCGCCACGGACAGGGCCTACGAGCAGTACTTC.

This clonotype was picked up a small number of times. The gene calls are TRBV30 and TRBJ1-5; 9 nucleotides match TRBD1. J gave up 5 bases and V 7 bases, and 3 bases lay outside the gene matches. This CDR3 has 12 residues. The V gene's germline CDR1 is GTSNPN and CDR2 SVGIG (reference sequence). CDR3 bases: TGTGCCTTCAGGACAGGGGATCAGCCCCAGCATTTT. As protein: CAFRTGDQPQHF.

This clonotype was seen only a few times. J is TRBJ1-3 and V is TRBV10-3; D perhaps matches TRBD1 (6 bases). The CDR3 totals 15 residues. Germline lookup yields CDR1 ENHRY and CDR2 SYGVKD. V was pared by 7 bases and J by 2 bases, with 15 bases between. The CDR3, as DNA: TGTGCCATCACCCAACAGGGATTGCCTGGAAACACCATATATTTT. It is translated as CAITQQGLPGNTIYF.

Many counts were recorded for this clonotype. The rearrangement links TRBV5-1 to TRBJ2-1, with TRBD1 matching 7 bases. V trimming: 0 bases; J trimming: 0 bases; junction bases outside the gene matches: 15. The germline V gene has CDR1 SGHRS and CDR2 YFSETQ. The length of the CDR3 is 20 residues. The CDR3 reads CASSLVGSLDRQSSYNEQFF. In DNA, the CDR3 is TGCGCCAGCAGCTTGGTTGGTTCGCTGGACAGGCAGAGCTCCTACAATGAGCAGTTCTTC.

In this sample, this clonotype turned up many times. The chain is built from TRBV2 and TRBJ2-1, with no clear D. The CDR3 is made up of 13 amino acids. V dropped 3 bases and J dropped 7 bases, with 10 bases sitting between them. Germline loops: CDR1 SNHLY, CDR2 FYNNEI. CDR3 loop: CASSEGWENEQFF. CDR3 bases: TGTGCCAGCAGTGAGGGATGGGAAAATGAGCAGTTCTTC. Supplemented by reference TRBV2 and TRBJ2-1, the full variable domain reads EPEVTQTPSHQVTQMGQEVILRCVPISNHLYFYWYRQILGQKVEFLVSFYNNEISEKSEIFDDQFSVERPDGSNFTLKIRSTKLEDSAMYFCASSEGWENEQFFGPGTRLTVL.

About this clonotype itself: It may be a read error: a sequence one base away is much more abundant. The V call is TRBV7-2, the J call TRBJ2-7; no reliable D call. Deletions cut 6 bases from V and 4 bases from J, with 4 bases between. Germline CDR1 is SGHTA and CDR2 is FQGNSA. The CDR3 totals 10 residues. The CDR3 bases are TGTGCCAGCAGGCGATACGAGCAGTACTTC. Its protein is CASRRYEQYF. Variable domain in full (rest from reference TRBV7-2 and TRBJ2-7): GAGVSQSPSNKVTEKGKDVELRCDPISGHTALYWYRQSLGQGLEFLIYFQGNSAPDKSGLPSDRFSAERTGGSVSTLTIQRTQQEDSAVYLCASRRYEQYFGPGTRLTVT.